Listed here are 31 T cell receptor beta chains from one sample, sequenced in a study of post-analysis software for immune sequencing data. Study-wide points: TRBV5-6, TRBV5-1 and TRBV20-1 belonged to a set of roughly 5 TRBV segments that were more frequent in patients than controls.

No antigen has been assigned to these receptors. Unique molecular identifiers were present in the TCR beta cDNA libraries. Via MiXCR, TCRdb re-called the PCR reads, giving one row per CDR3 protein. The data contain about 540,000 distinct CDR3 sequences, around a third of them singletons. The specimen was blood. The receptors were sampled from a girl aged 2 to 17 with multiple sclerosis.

Written as DNA, the CDR3 is TGTGCCAGCTCACCCCCTGATCAGCCCCAGCATTTT. It translates to CASSPPDQPQHF. The genes are TRBV18 and TRBJ1-5; D not certain. Germline CDR1 KGHSH, CDR2 LQKENI. The CDR3 covers 12 residues. V lost 3 bases and J 5 bases, leaving 5 bases between the germline ends.

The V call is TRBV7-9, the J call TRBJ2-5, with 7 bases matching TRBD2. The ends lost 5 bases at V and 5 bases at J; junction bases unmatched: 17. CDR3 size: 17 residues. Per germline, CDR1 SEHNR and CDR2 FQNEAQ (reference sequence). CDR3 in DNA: TGTGCCAGCAGCCACGCCATCGGTTTAGTAGCGGGCGAGACCCAGTACTTC. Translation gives CASSHAIGLVAGETQYF.

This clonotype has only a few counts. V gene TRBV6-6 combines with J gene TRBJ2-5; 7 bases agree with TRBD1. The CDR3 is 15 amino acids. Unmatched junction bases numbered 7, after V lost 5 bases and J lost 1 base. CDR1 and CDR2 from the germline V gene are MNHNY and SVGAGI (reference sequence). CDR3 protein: CASSQIRTGQETQYF. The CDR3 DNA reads TGTGCCAGCAGTCAGATCAGGACAGGCCAAGAGACCCAGTACTTC.

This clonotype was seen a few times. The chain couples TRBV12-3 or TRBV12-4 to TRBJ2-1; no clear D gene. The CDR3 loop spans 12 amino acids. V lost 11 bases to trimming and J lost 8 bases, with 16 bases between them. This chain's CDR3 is CACSPLTHEQFF. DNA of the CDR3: TGTGCCTGTTCCCCCCTGACCCATGAGCAGTTCTTC.

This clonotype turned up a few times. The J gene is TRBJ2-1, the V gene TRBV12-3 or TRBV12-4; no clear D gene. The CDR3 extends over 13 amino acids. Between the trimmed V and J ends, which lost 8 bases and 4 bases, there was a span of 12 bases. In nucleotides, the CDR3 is TGTGCCAGCCGCGGCAGTGAGTACAATGAGCAGTTCTTC. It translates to CASRGSEYNEQFF.

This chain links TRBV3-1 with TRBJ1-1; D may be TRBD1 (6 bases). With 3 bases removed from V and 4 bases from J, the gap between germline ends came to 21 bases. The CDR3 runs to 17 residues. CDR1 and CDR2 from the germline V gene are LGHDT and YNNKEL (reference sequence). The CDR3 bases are TGTGCCAGCAGCCACTCGGACAGAGGCCCTTTTGGCACTGAAGCTTTCTTT. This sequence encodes CASSHSDRGPFGTEAFF.

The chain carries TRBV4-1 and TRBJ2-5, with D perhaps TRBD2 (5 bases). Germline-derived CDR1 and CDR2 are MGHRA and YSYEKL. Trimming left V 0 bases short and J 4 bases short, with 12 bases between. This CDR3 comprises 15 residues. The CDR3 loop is CASSQEERKGETQYF. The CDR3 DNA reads TGCGCCAGCAGCCAAGAAGAGCGGAAAGGAGAGACCCAGTACTTC.

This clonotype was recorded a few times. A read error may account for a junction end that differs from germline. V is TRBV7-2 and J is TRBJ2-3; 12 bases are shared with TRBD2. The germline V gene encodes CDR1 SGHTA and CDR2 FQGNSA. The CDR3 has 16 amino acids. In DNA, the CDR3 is TGTGCCAGCAGCCTAGCGGGGGGGTCTGGTACAGATACGCAGTATTTT. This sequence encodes CASSLAGGSGTDTQYF.

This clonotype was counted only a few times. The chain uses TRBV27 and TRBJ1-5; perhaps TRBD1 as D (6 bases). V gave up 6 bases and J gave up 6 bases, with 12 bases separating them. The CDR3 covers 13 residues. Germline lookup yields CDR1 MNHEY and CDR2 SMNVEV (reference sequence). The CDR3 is CASSDRWSQPQHF. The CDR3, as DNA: TGTGCCAGCAGCGACAGGTGGTCTCAGCCCCAGCATTTT.

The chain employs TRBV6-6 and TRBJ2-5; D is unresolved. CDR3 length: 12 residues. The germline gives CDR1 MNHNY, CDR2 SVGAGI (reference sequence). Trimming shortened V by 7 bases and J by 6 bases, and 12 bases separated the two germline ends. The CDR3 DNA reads TGTGCCAGCAATCCCCCGGACCAGACCCAGTACTTC. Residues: CASNPPDQTQYF.

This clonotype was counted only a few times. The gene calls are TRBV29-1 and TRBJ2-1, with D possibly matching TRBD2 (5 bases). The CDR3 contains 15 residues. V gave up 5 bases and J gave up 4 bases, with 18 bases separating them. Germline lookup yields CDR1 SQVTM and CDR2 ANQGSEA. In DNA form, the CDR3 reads TGCAGCGTTTCCCCGGGGAGAACAGTTTACAATGAGCAGTTCTTC. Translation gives CSVSPGRTVYNEQFF.

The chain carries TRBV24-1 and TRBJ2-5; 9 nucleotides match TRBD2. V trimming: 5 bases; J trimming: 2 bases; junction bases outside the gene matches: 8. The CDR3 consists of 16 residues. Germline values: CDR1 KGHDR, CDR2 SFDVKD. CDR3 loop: CATSVLSGGYQETQYF. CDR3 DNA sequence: TGTGCCACCAGTGTCCTTAGCGGGGGATATCAAGAGACCCAGTACTTC.

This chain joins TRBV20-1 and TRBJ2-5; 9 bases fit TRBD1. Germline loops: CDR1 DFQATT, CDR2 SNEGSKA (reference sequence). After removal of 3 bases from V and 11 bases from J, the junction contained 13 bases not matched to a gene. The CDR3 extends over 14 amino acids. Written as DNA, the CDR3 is TGCAGTGCTAGGCCACAGGGGGCTTACTATGAGCAGTACTTC. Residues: CSARPQGAYYEQYF.

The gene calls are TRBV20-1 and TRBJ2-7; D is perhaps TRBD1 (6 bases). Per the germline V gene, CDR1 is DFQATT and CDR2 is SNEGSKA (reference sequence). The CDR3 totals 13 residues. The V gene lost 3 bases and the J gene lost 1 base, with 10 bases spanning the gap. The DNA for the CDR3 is TGCAGTGCTAGGGACAGACTTTCCTACGAGCAGTACTTC. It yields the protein CSARDRLSYEQYF.

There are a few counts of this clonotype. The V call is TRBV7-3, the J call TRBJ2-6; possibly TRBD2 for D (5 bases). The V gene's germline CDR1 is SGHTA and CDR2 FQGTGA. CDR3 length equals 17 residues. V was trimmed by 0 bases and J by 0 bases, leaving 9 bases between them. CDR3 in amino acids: CASSLTRAVSGANVLTF. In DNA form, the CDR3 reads TGTGCCAGCAGCTTAACTCGAGCGGTCTCTGGGGCCAACGTCCTGACTTTC. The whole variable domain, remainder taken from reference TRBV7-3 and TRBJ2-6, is GAGVSQTPSNKVTEKGKYVELRCDPISGHTALYWYRQSLGQGPEFLIYFQGTGAADDSGLPNDRFFAVRPEGSVSTLKIQRTERGDSAVYLCASSLTRAVSGANVLTFGAGSRLTVL.

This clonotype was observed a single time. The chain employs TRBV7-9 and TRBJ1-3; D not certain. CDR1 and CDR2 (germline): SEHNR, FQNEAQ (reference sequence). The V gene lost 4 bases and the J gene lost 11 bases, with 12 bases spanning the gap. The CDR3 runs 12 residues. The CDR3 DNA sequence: TGTGCCAGCAGCTCCGGGCTGCCCGCCATATATTTT. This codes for CASSSGLPAIYF.

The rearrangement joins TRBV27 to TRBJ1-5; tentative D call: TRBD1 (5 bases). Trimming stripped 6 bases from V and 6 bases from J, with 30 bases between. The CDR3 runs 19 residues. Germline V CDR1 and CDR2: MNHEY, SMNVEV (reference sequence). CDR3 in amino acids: CASSPSLGRGGRPSQPQHF. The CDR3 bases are TGTGCCAGCAGCCCAAGCCTAGGTAGGGGCGGAAGGCCTTCTCAGCCCCAGCATTTT.

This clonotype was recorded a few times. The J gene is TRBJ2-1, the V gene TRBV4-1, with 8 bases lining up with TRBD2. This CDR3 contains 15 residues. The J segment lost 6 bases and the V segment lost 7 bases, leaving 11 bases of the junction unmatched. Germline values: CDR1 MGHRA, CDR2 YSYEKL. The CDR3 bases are TGCGCCAGCACGTCGACTAGCGATTCGACCAATGAGCAGTTCTTC. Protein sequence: CASTSTSDSTNEQFF.

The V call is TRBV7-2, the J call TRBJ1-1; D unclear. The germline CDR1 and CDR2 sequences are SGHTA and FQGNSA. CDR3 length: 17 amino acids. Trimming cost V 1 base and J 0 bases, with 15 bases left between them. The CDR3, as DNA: TGTGCCAGCAGCTTAGTGGGTCCGGGAGGGATGAACACTGAAGCTTTCTTT. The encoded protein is CASSLVGPGGMNTEAFF.

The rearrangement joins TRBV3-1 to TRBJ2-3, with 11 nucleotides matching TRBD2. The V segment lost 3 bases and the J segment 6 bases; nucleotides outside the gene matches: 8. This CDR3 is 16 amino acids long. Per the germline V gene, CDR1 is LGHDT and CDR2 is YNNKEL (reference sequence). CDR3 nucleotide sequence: TGTGCCAGCAGCCAGAGACGACTAGCGGGGTTGGATACGCAGTATTTT. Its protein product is CASSQRRLAGLDTQYF.

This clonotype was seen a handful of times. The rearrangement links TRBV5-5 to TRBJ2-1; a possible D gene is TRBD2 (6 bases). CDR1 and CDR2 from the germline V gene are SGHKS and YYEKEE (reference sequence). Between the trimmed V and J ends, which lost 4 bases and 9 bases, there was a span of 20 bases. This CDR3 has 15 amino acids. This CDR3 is CASSVTSGERVEQFF. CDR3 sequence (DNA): TGTGCCAGCAGCGTGACTAGTGGAGAAAGGGTTGAGCAGTTCTTC.

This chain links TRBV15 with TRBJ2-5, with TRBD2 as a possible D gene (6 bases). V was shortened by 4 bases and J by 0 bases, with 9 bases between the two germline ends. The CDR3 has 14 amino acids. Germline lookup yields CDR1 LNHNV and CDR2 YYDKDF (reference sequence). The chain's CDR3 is CATSTRDYQETQYF. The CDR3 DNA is TGTGCCACCAGCACACGGGACTACCAAGAGACCCAGTACTTC.

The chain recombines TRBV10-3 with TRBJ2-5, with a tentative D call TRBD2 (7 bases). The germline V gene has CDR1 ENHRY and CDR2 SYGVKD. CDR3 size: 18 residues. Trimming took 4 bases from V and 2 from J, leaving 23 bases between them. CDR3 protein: CAISGPGGGALRQETQYF. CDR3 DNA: TGTGCCATCAGTGGCCCTGGGGGGGGGGCCCTTAGACAAGAGACCCAGTACTTC.

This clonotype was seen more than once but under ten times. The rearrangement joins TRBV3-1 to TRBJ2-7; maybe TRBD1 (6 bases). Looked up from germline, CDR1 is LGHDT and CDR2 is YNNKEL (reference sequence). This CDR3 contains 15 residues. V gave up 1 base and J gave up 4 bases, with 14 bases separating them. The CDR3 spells CASSQVPDTGYEQYF. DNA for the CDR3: TGTGCCAGCAGCCAAGTCCCCGATACAGGGTACGAGCAGTACTTC.

CDR3 sequence reads: CASNSGEETQYF. The CDR3, as DNA: TGTGCCAGCAATAGCGGGGAAGAGACCCAGTACTTC. J is TRBJ2-5 and V is TRBV2; TRBD2 matches at 8 bases. The V gene end was trimmed by 7 bases and the J gene end by 3 bases; junction bases not matched to a gene: 1. The CDR3 consists of 12 residues. The germline V gene encodes CDR1 SNHLY and CDR2 FYNNEI.

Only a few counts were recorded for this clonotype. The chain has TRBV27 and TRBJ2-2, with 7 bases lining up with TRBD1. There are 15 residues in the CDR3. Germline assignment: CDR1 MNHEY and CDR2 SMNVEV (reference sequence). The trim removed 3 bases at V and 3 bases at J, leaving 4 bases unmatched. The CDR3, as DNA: TGTGCCAGCAGTTTGAGGGGGCGAGACACCGGGGAGCTGTTTTTT. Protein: CASSLRGRDTGELFF.

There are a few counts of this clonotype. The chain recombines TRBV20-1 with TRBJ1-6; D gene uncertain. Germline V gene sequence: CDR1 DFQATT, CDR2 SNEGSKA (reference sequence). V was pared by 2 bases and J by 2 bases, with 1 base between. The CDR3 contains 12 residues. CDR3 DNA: TGCAGTGCTAGACCCTATAATTCACCCCTCCACTTT. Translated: CSARPYNSPLHF.

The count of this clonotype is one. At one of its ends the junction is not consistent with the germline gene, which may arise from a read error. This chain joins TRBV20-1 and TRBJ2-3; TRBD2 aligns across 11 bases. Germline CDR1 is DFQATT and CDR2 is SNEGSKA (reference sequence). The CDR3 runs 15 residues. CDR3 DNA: TGCAGTGCTAGAGTAGCGGGGGGGCCAGGAGATGCGCAGTATTTT. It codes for CSARVAGGPGDAQYF.

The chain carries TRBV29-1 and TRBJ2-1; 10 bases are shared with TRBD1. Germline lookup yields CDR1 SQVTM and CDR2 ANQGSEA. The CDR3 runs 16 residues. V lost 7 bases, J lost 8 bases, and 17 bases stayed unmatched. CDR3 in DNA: TGCAGCGGTTGGGGGAGGGGGACAGGGGCATGGTATGAGCAGTTCTTC. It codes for CSGWGRGTGAWYEQFF.

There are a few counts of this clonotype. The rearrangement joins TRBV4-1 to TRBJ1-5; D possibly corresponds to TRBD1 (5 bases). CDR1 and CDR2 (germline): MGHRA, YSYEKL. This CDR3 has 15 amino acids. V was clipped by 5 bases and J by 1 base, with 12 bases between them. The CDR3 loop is CASSITGQSNQPQHF. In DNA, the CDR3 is TGCGCCAGCAGCATTACAGGACAAAGCAATCAGCCCCAGCATTTT.

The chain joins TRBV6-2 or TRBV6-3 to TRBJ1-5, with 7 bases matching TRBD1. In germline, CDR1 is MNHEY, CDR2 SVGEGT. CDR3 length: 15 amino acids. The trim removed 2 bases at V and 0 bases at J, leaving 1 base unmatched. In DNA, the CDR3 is TGTGCCAGCAGTTACGGGACAGATAGCAATCAGCCCCAGCATTTT. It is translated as CASSYGTDSNQPQHF.